The source of this T cell receptor (beta chain) is a study of CD8+CD57+ T cells in acquired aplastic anemia. The patients chosen for sequencing had shown expansion of CD8+CD57+ cells (detected by flow cytometry). This clonotype was observed a handful of times. V gave up 0 bases and J gave up 3 bases; unmatched junction bases: 18. The CDR3 totals 20 residues. Germline CDR1 is SGHVS and CDR2 is FQNEAQ. TCR beta VDJ and CDR3 profiles were obtained from a genomic DNA template. TCRdb called the reads again in MiXCR, with one record for every CDR3 protein. The sample carries about 240,000 distinct CDR3 sequences, approximately 45% recorded once.

Sequenced material: sorted CD4+, CD8+, or CD8+CD57+ T cells (not recorded which) from PBMCs. V gene TRBV7-8 combines with J gene TRBJ2-7; the match to TRBD1 covers 9 bases. This TCR came from a human donor with aplastic anemia. CDR3 in amino acids: CASSLASYRGQFIGVYEQYF. CDR3 bases: TGTGCCAGCAGCTTAGCGAGTTACAGGGGGCAATTCATCGGGGTCTACGAGCAGTACTTC.